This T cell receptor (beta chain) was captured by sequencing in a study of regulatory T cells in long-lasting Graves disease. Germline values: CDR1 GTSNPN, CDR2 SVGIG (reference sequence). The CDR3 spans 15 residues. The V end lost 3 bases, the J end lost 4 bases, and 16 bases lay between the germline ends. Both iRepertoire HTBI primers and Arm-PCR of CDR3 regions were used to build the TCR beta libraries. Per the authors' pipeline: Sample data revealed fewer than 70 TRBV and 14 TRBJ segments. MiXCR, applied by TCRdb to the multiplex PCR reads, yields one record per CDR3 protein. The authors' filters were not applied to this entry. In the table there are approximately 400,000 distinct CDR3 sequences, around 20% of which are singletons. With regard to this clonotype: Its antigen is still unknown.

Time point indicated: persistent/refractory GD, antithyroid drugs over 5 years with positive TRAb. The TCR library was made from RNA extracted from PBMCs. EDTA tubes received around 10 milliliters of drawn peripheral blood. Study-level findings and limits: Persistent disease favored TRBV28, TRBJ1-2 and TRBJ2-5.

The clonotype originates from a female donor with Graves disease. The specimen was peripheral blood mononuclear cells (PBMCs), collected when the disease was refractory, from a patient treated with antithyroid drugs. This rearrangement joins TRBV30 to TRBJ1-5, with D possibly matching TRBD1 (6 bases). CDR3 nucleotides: TGTGCCTGGAGCGTCAATGGACAGAGAAATCAGCCCCAGCATTTT. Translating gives CAWSVNGQRNQPQHF.